A single sample gave rise to the 31 T cell receptor beta chains below, sequenced in a study of cytomegalovirus exposure and HLA in healthy donors (dated by TCRdb to about 2017). Library preparation employed the immunoSEQ multiplex PCR assay. A mixture of 60 forward primers for TCR Vbeta segments and 13 reverse primers for TCR Jbeta segments was used in the multiplex PCR. TCRdb provides this immuneACCESS table in a form limited to in-frame rearrangements. Some clones are lacking; in checked studies, under half of them reflect an unresolved V gene, and why the rest are absent is not known. This sample's table lists about 160,000 clones. Of the sample, 1.5% to 2% falls within the top ten clones. The sequenced sample consisted of PBMCs. Source of these receptors: a woman between 50 and 59 years old in good health and CMV-seronegative.

The chain carries TRBV28 and TRBJ2-1; D ambiguous. This CDR3 spans 14 amino acids. The germline V gene has CDR1 MDHEN and CDR2 SYDVKM. Trimming pared 5 bases from V and 9 bases from J, leaving 17 bases between. CDR3 sequence: CASSRPYGVAEQFF. In DNA form, the CDR3 reads TGTGCCAGCAGTCGACCCTACGGAGTGGCTGAGCAGTTCTTC.

V usage is TRBV5-6 and J usage is TRBJ2-3, with a possible D match to TRBD2 (5 bases). V lost 6 bases, J lost 3 bases, and 14 bases lay in between. CDR1 is SGHDT and CDR2 is YYEEEE in the germline V gene. The CDR3 spans 14 residues. Written as DNA, the CDR3 is TGTGCCAGCACCCTCGCAGCGGTTACAGATACGCAGTATTTT. It encodes CASTLAAVTDTQYF.

This CDR3 reads CASSFRQANTGELFF. CDR3 bases: TGTGCCAGCAGCTTTCGACAAGCGAACACCGGGGAGCTGTTTTTT. This chain joins TRBV11-1 and TRBJ2-2; D remains ambiguous. From germline, CDR1 is SGHAT and CDR2 FQDESV (reference sequence). The V and J ends lost 3 bases and 0 bases respectively, with 8 bases between them. CDR3 length equals 15 residues.

The chain carries TRBV6-1 and TRBJ2-7, with D perhaps TRBD2 (6 bases). The CDR3 has 15 amino acids. Between the trimmed V and J ends, which lost 6 bases and 5 bases, there was a span of 20 bases. Germline V gives CDR1 MNHNS, CDR2 SASEGT. CDR3 bases: TGTGCCAGCAGCGCGGGGCTTGGGGACGCTGACGAGCAGTACTTC. As protein: CASSAGLGDADEQYF.

The V call is TRBV15, the J call TRBJ2-5, with 8 bases identical to TRBD2. The germline CDR1 and CDR2 sequences are LNHNV and YYDKDF (reference sequence). The CDR3 is made up of 15 amino acids. J gave up 3 bases and V 3 bases, and 6 bases lay outside the gene matches. The CDR3 bases are TGTGCCACCAGCAGGATCGGGGGGGGAGAAGAGACCCAGTACTTC. It is translated as CATSRIGGGEETQYF.

The V gene is TRBV5-4, the J gene TRBJ1-1; TRBD1 might be the D (5 bases). CDR3 size: 13 residues. Germline assignment: CDR1 SGHNT and CDR2 YYREEE (reference sequence). V lost 3 bases, J lost 10 bases, and 16 bases lay in between. CDR3 sequence reads: CASSSPGNERAFF. The CDR3 bases are TGTGCCAGCAGCTCCCCAGGGAATGAACGAGCTTTCTTT.

The chain employs TRBV7-9 and TRBJ1-1, with 11 bases matching TRBD1. The CDR3 has 14 residues. Germline V gene lookup returns CDR1 SEHNR and CDR2 FQNEAQ (reference sequence). The V and J ends lost 5 bases and 5 bases, in that order; junction bases with no gene match: 4. CDR3 residues: CASSARDRGTEAFF. DNA for the CDR3: TGTGCCAGCAGCGCACGGGACAGGGGGACTGAAGCTTTCTTT.

This chain uses TRBV29-1 with TRBJ1-4; 8 nucleotides agree with TRBD1. The CDR3 has 13 amino acids. Unmatched junction bases numbered 8, after V lost 4 bases and J lost 10 bases. In germline, CDR1 is SQVTM, CDR2 ANQGSEA. The CDR3, as DNA: TGCAGCGTTGGGACAGGGCCTGGGGGAAAACTGTTTTTT. Amino acids: CSVGTGPGGKLFF. Combining the CDR3 with reference TRBV29-1 and TRBJ1-4 gives the whole variable domain SAVISQKPSRDICQRGTSLTIQCQVDSQVTMMFWYRQQPGQSLTLIATANQGSEATYESGFVIDKFPISRPNLTFSTLTVSNMSPEDSSIYLCSVGTGPGGKLFFGSGTQLSVL.

The chain couples TRBV18 to TRBJ2-2, with no clear D. With 5 bases removed from V and 5 bases from J, the gap between germline ends came to 6 bases. From germline, CDR1 is KGHSH and CDR2 LQKENI. This CDR3 has 12 residues. In nucleotides, the CDR3 is TGTGCCAGCTCATACACGACCGGGGAGCTGTTTTTT. It encodes CASSYTTGELFF.

The rearrangement joins TRBV6-1 to TRBJ2-2; D is possibly TRBD1 (5 bases). V dropped 0 bases and J dropped 2 bases, with 13 bases sitting between them. Germline loops: CDR1 MNHNS, CDR2 SASEGT. CDR3 length: 17 amino acids. The CDR3 DNA is TGTGCCAGCAGTGAAGCGCTTAGGGGTTTTAACACCGGGGAGCTGTTTTTT. Protein product: CASSEALRGFNTGELFF.

With respect to this clone: One junction end does not reproduce the germline sequence, and a read error may be involved. The rearrangement uses TRBV6-1 and TRBJ2-3; possible D gene TRBD2, 6 bases. The CDR3 contains 16 residues. CDR1 MNHNS and CDR2 SASEGT come from the germline V gene. CDR3 bases: TGTGCCAGCAGCGAAGTCGGGACTGCGAACACAGATACGCAGTATTTT. Translated, it gives CASSEVGTANTDTQYF.

J is TRBJ1-1 and V is TRBV19; no definite D call. Per the germline V gene, CDR1 is LNHDA and CDR2 is SQIVND (reference sequence). Deletions cut 7 bases from V and 3 bases from J, with 18 bases between. CDR3 size: 15 residues. DNA for the CDR3: TGTGCCAGTAATATGGGCCCGCTCGATCACACTGAAGCTTTCTTT. Translation: CASNMGPLDHTEAFF.

The genes are TRBV2 and TRBJ1-2; no clear D gene. Germline CDR1 reads SNHLY; CDR2 reads FYNNEI. The V gene lost 8 bases and the J gene lost 0 bases, with 13 bases spanning the gap. CDR3 length equals 14 residues. CDR3 coding DNA: TGTGCCAGCTCTTTGGCGGGTGCTAACTATGGCTACACCTTC. This gives the protein CASSLAGANYGYTF. Full variable domain (outside the CDR3, taken from reference TRBV2 and TRBJ1-2): EPEVTQTPSHQVTQMGQEVILRCVPISNHLYFYWYRQILGQKVEFLVSFYNNEISEKSEIFDDQFSVERPDGSNFTLKIRSTKLEDSAMYFCASSLAGANYGYTFGSGTRLTVV.

The chain uses TRBV6-4 and TRBJ1-1; 9 nucleotides align to TRBD1. The trim removed 6 bases at V and 11 bases at J, leaving 10 bases unmatched. CDR3 length: 13 residues. The germline V gene has CDR1 MRHNA and CDR2 SNTAGT. CDR3 residues: CASSLRDRDVAFF. In DNA, the CDR3 is TGTGCCAGCAGCCTCCGGGACAGGGACGTGGCTTTCTTT.

This chain joins TRBV28 and TRBJ1-5; D is unresolved. Per germline, CDR1 MDHEN and CDR2 SYDVKM. The CDR3 consists of 15 residues. V lost 5 bases, J lost 0 bases, and 11 bases lay in between. CDR3 nucleotide sequence: TGTGCCAGCAGTCCTGGGCAGTATAGCAATCAGCCCCAGCATTTT. Translated: CASSPGQYSNQPQHF.

The rearrangement uses TRBV5-1 and TRBJ1-4; 8 bases fit TRBD1. Germline trimming cut 0 bases from V and 13 bases from J; bases unmatched to any gene: 2. CDR3 length: 12 amino acids. The V gene's germline CDR1 is SGHRS and CDR2 YFSETQ. In DNA form, the CDR3 reads TGCGCCAGCAGCTTGGGAGGGACAGGACTGTTTTTT. It specifies CASSLGGTGLFF.

V and J are TRBV28 and TRBJ2-7, with D possibly being TRBD2 (6 bases). The V gene's germline CDR1 is MDHEN and CDR2 SYDVKM. There are 14 residues in the CDR3. V was pared by 10 bases and J by 0 bases, with 16 bases between. For the CDR3, the DNA is TGTGCCACCCGGAGGGTACTTCTCTCCTACGAGCAGTACTTC. It is translated as CATRRVLLSYEQYF.

The V gene is TRBV7-3, the J gene TRBJ1-1; 11 positions match TRBD1. The CDR3 totals 13 residues. V was clipped by 4 bases and J by 11 bases; unmatched bases: 6. Germline V gene data show CDR1 as SGHTA and CDR2 as FQGTGA. In nucleotides, the CDR3 is TGTGCCAGCAGCTCAGGACAGGGGGCCCTTGCTTTCTTT. Amino acid sequence: CASSSGQGALAFF.

The J gene is TRBJ1-1, the V gene TRBV28; weak D call: TRBD1 (6 bases). CDR3 length equals 14 residues. V was trimmed by 4 bases and J by 3 bases, leaving 12 bases between them. Germline CDR1 and CDR2: MDHEN and SYDVKM. The CDR3 loop is CASSSDKGDTEAFF. The DNA for the CDR3 is TGTGCCAGCAGTTCCGACAAGGGGGACACTGAAGCTTTCTTT.

This CDR3 reads CASSPEASTEAFF. The CDR3 nucleotides are TGTGCCAGCTCACCTGAGGCTAGTACTGAAGCTTTCTTT. V is TRBV18 and J is TRBJ1-1; D ambiguous. CDR3 size: 13 residues. Per the germline V gene, CDR1 is KGHSH and CDR2 is LQKENI. V lost 3 bases to trimming and J lost 5 bases, with 10 bases between them.

Of note for this clone: This CDR3 is also generated by other DNA sequences in the sample. The V gene is TRBV28, the J gene TRBJ1-2, with 8 bases that match TRBD1. Trimming took 4 bases from V and 4 from J; bases not matched to a gene: 5. Germline V gene sequence: CDR1 MDHEN, CDR2 SYDVKM. This CDR3 contains 14 residues. For the CDR3, the DNA is TGTGCCAGCAGTTCGTCGACAGGGGTCTATGGCTACACCTTC. This encodes CASSSSTGVYGYTF.

The chain carries TRBV5-6 and TRBJ2-3; TRBD2 matches 9 bases. Unmatched junction bases numbered 7, after V lost 4 bases and J lost 4 bases. The CDR3 runs to 15 residues. The germline V gene encodes CDR1 SGHDT and CDR2 YYEEEE. CDR3: CASSTGLARSDTQYF. As DNA, the CDR3 is TGTGCCAGCAGCACGGGACTAGCTCGTTCAGATACGCAGTATTTT.

The chain employs TRBV11-2 and TRBJ2-5; tentative D call: TRBD1 (6 bases). The CDR3 is 15 amino acids. Trimming shortened V by 3 bases and J by 1 base, and 12 bases separated the two germline ends. Germline V lookup: CDR1 SGHAT, CDR2 FQNNGV. CDR3 loop: CASSFTGIGQETQYF. CDR3 DNA sequence: TGTGCCAGCAGCTTCACAGGGATCGGCCAAGAGACCCAGTACTTC. Using reference TRBV11-2 and TRBJ2-5 for the parts outside the CDR3, the full variable domain is EAGVAQSPRYKIIEKRQSVAFWCNPISGHATLYWYQQILGQGPKLLIQFQNNGVVDDSQLPKDRFSAERLKGVDSTLKIQPAKLEDSAVYLCASSFTGIGQETQYFGPGTRLLVL.

V usage is TRBV6-5 and J usage is TRBJ1-2, with 8 bases identical to TRBD1. Germline-derived CDR1 and CDR2 are MNHEY and SVGAGI. The CDR3 has 14 amino acids. Trimming at V came to 2 bases and at J to 4 bases, leaving 3 bases not matched to a gene. The CDR3: CASSYGQGGYGYTF. DNA for the CDR3: TGTGCCAGCAGTTACGGACAGGGCGGCTATGGCTACACCTTC.

The chain has TRBV7-9 and TRBJ2-2, with 8 bases lining up with TRBD1. The CDR3 consists of 17 residues. The germline gives CDR1 SEHNR, CDR2 FQNEAQ (reference sequence). The V gene end was trimmed by 4 bases and the J gene end by 4 bases; junction bases not matched to a gene: 11. The CDR3 nucleotides read TGTGCCAGCAGCTACCCCCCGGGACAGGAACCCACCGGGGAGCTGTTTTTT. Translating it yields CASSYPPGQEPTGELFF.

This chain links TRBV2 with TRBJ2-7, with D possibly matching TRBD2 (5 bases). The CDR3 is 14 residues long. The germline gives CDR1 SNHLY, CDR2 FYNNEI. V was trimmed by 3 bases and J by 6 bases, leaving 15 bases between them. The DNA of the CDR3 is TGTGCCAGCAGTGACTCCTACTCCCGGGGCGAGCAGTACTTC. Amino acid sequence: CASSDSYSRGEQYF.

The chain employs TRBV5-5 and TRBJ1-5, with 7 bases aligning to TRBD1. The V gene end was trimmed by 1 base and the J gene end by 11 bases; junction bases not matched to a gene: 18. Per the germline V gene, CDR1 is SGHKS and CDR2 is YYEKEE (reference sequence). CDR3 length: 17 residues. The CDR3 reads CASSLLVSPAGGKTQHF. As DNA, the CDR3 is TGTGCCAGCAGCTTGTTAGTATCCCCGGCAGGGGGAAAGACCCAGCATTTT. Drawing the rest from reference TRBV5-5 and TRBJ1-5, the complete variable domain is DAGVTQSPTHLIKTRGQQVTLRCSPISGHKSVSWYQQVLGQGPQFIFQYYEKEERGRGNFPDRFSARQFPNYSSELNVNALLLGDSALYLCASSLLVSPAGGKTQHFGDGTRLSIL.

The genes are TRBV19 and TRBJ2-7; a weak D match, TRBD2 (5 bases). Trimming pared 1 base from V and 1 base from J, leaving 11 bases between. Germline-derived CDR1 and CDR2 are LNHDA and SQIVND (reference sequence). This CDR3 region has 15 residues. DNA of the CDR3: TGTGCCAGTAGTATAGCTGGCGGGCCTTCCTACGAGCAGTACTTC. This codes for CASSIAGGPSYEQYF. The variable domain in full, completed from reference TRBV19 and TRBJ2-7, reads DGGITQSPKYLFRKEGQNVTLSCEQNLNHDAMYWYRQDPGQGLRLIYYSQIVNDFQKGDIAEGYSVSREKKESFPLTVTSAQKNPTAFYLCASSIAGGPSYEQYFGPGTRLTVT.

The rearrangement uses TRBV9 and TRBJ2-1; D not certain. This CDR3 is built from 13 residues. The V and J ends lost 1 base and 4 bases respectively, with 6 bases between them. CDR1 and CDR2 (germline): SGDLS, YYNGEE. The DNA for the CDR3 is TGTGCCAGCAGCGTAACTATTTACAATGAGCAGTTCTTC. Translated, it gives CASSVTIYNEQFF.

The chain recombines TRBV6-6 with TRBJ1-6, with a weak D call TRBD1 (6 bases). V was pared by 2 bases and J by 10 bases, with 18 bases between. This CDR3 spans 16 amino acids. Germline V lookup: CDR1 MNHNY, CDR2 SVGAGI (reference sequence). DNA for the CDR3: TGTGCCAGCAGTTACAAGTCGGGACAATTAGGATCACCCCTCCACTTT. Protein product: CASSYKSGQLGSPLHF.

CDR3 sequence: CASSQQGGSGDTQYF. DNA for the CDR3: TGTGCCAGCAGTCAACAGGGAGGGTCAGGAGATACGCAGTATTTT. The V gene is TRBV6-4, the J gene TRBJ2-3, with a tentative D call TRBD2 (7 bases). Germline assignment: CDR1 MRHNA and CDR2 SNTAGT. Trimming took 5 bases from V and 5 from J, leaving 17 bases between them. The CDR3 runs to 15 residues.